Listed here is a single T cell receptor (beta chain). Investigators divided CD4+ cells into CD45RA+ naive and CD45RA-negative memory subsets. This sample was taken from a study of shared clonotypes between healthy human individuals. Repertoires were generated with immunoSEQ multiplex PCR, while TCRdb's copy carries only in-frame clones and drops some. The profile shows more than 150,000 clones, around 63% of them singletons. V was cut by 6 bases and J by 3 bases, with 14 bases left in between. Germline CDR1 is WSHSY and CDR2 is SAAADI. The CDR3 spans 14 residues. The rearrangement uses TRBV10-2 and TRBJ1-1; D not certain. The sample consisted of memory CD4+ T cells sorted from blood. Subset meaning: CD45RA-negative fraction. This clonotype was sampled from a man aged 25 to 40 in good health. Here the CDR3 DNA reads TGCGCCAGCAGGGAACCTTACACGGACACTGAAGCTTTCTTT. Translation: CASREPYTDTEAFF.